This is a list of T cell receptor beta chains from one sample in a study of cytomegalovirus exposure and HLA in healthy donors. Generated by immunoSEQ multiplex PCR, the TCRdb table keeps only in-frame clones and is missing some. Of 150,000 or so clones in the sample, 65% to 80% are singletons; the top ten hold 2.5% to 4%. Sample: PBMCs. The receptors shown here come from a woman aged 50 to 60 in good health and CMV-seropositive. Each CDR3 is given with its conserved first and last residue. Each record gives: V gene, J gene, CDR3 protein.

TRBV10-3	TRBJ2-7	CAISEFGQGSSYEQYF
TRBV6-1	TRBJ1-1	CASSEAVSYREEAFF
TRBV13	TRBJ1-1	CASSLERGVGAEAFF
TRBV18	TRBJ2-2	CASSPSTVGQNTGELFF
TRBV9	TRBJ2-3	CASSVGQDTQYF
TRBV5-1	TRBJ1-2	CASRPAFGGRQNYGYTF
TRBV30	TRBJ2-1	CAWSRRGLNNEQFF
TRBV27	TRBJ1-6	CASSPGTQGPLHF
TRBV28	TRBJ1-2	CASSTGGDNYGYTF
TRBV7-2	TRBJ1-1	CASSLGRGNTEAFF
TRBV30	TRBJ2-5	CACLTSRETQYF
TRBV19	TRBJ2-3	CASSLGLAGRTDTQYF
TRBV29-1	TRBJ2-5	CSVPRSETQYF
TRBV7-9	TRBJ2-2	CASSFQTGGRTGELFF
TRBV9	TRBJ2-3	CASSAQFTSTDTQYF
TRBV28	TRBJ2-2	CASRIGEAGDNTGELFF
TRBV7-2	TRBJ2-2	CASSLGLAGITGELFF
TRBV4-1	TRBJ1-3	CASSQESTGGSGNTIYF
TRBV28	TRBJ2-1	CASSFGGNGNNEQFF
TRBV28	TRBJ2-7	CASTLTGESYEQYF
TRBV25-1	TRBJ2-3	CASSDPGASTDTQYF
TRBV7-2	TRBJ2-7	CASSLVSGSSYEQYF
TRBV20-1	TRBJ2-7	CSASPSYEQYF
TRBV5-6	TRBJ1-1	CASSSTGARRPATEAFF
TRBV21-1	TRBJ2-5	CASSCSGEQETQYF
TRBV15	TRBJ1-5	CATSRDAVGQPQHF
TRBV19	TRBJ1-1	CASSIRQGIIAEAFF
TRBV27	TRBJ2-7	CASSSGTVSTYEQYF
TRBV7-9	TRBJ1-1	CASTLQGGVGTEAFF